The clone carrying this TCR beta chain was detected ten times or more. The CDR3 length is 18 residues. The V gene end was trimmed by 1 base and the J gene end by 4 bases; junction bases not matched to a gene: 8. The germline CDR1 and CDR2 sequences are LGHNA and YNFKEQ. The source of the sample is a study of CD8 T cells in ankylosing spondylitis. TCRdb itself ran the 5' RACE reads through MiXCR, one entry per CDR3 protein. The table lists 150,000 to 200,000 distinct CDR3 sequences, approximately 10% of them singletons. The sample taken for sequencing was blood, either unsorted or a sorted T cell fraction (not recorded which). This sequence joins TRBV4-2 and TRBJ2-1; 12 positions match TRBD2. The clonotype originates from a female donor with ankylosing spondylitis or in good health (not recorded which). CDR3: CASSQGDLGLAGYNEQFF. Written as DNA, the CDR3 is TGTGCCAGCAGCCAAGGGGATCTGGGACTAGCGGGTTACAATGAGCAGTTCTTC.